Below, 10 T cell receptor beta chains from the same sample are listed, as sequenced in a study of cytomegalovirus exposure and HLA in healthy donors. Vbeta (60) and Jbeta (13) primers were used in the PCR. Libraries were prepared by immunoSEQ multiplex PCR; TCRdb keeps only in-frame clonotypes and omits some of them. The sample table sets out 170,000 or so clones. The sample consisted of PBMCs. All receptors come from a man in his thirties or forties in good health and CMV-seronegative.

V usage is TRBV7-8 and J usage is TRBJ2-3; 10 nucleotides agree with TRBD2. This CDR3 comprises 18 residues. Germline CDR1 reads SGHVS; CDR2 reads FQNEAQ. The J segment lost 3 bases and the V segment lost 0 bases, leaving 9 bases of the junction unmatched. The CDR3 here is CASSLAQASGSLTDTQYF. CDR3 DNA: TGTGCCAGCAGCTTAGCGCAGGCTAGCGGGAGCTTAACAGATACGCAGTATTTT. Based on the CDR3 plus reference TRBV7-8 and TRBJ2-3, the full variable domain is GAGVSQSPRYKVAKRGQDVALRCDPISGHVSLFWYQQALGQGPEFLTYFQNEAQLDKSGLPSDRFFAERPEGSVSTLKIQRTQQEDSAVYLCASSLAQASGSLTDTQYFGPGTRLTVL.

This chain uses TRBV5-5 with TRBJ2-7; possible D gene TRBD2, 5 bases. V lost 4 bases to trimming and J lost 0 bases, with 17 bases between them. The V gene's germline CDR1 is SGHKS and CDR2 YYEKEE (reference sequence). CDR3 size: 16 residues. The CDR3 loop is CASSPPRGGSSYEQYF. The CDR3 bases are TGTGCCAGCAGCCCCCCCCGTGGTGGGAGCTCCTACGAGCAGTACTTC.

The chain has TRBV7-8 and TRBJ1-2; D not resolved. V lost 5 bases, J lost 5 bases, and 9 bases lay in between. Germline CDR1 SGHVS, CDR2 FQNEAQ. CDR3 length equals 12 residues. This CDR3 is CASSLTGYGYTF. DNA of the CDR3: TGTGCCAGCAGCCTGACGGGGTATGGCTACACCTTC.

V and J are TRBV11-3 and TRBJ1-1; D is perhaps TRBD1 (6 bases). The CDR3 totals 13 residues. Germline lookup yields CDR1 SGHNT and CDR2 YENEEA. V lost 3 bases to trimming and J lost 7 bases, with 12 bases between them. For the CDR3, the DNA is TGTGCCAGCAGCTTCGTGGCACAGGGTGAAGCTTTCTTT. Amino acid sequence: CASSFVAQGEAFF.

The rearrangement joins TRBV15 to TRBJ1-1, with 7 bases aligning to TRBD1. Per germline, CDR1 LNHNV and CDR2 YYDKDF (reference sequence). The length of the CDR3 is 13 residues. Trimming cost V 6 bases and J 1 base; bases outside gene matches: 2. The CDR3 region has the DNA TGTGCCACCAGTTGGACAGGGAACACTGAAGCTTTCTTT. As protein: CATSWTGNTEAFF.

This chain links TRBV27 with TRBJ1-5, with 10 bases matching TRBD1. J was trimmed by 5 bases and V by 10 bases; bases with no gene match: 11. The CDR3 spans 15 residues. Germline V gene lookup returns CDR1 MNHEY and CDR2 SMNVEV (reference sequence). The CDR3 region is CATKRDRGWDQPQHF. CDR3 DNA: TGTGCCACCAAAAGGGACAGGGGATGGGATCAGCCCCAGCATTTT.

The CDR3 region has the DNA TGTGCCAGCAGCCAAAGACAGGGACGGTACTCCTACGAGCAGTACTTC. Its translation: CASSQRQGRYSYEQYF. The chain employs TRBV11-1 and TRBJ2-7; 7 nucleotides align to TRBD1. Germline lookup yields CDR1 SGHAT and CDR2 FQDESV (reference sequence). The CDR3 is 16 amino acids. With 5 bases clipped from V and 0 bases from J, the junction kept 10 bases outside the gene matches.

CDR3 protein: CASSQEVSSSGANVLTF. The CDR3 DNA follows: TGTGCCAGCAGCCAAGAAGTTTCGAGCTCTGGGGCCAACGTCCTGACTTTC. The chain uses TRBV4-2 and TRBJ2-6; no clear D gene. Germline V gene lookup returns CDR1 LGHNA and CDR2 YNFKEQ. V lost 0 bases to trimming and J lost 0 bases, with 9 bases between them. CDR3 length equals 17 residues.

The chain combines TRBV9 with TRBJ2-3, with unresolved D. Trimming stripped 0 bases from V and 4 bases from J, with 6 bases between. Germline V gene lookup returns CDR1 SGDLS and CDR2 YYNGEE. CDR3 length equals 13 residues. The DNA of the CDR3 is TGTGCCAGCAGCGTAGGAAGCCCAGATACGCAGTATTTT. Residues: CASSVGSPDTQYF.

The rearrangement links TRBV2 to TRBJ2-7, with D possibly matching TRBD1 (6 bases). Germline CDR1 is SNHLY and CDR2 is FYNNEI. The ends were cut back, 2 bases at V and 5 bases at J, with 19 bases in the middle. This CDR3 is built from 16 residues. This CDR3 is CASSEMGALVGHEQYF. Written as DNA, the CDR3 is TGTGCCAGCAGTGAAATGGGGGCCCTCGTGGGCCACGAGCAGTACTTC. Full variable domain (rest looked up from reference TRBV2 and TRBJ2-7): EPEVTQTPSHQVTQMGQEVILRCVPISNHLYFYWYRQILGQKVEFLVSFYNNEISEKSEIFDDQFSVERPDGSNFTLKIRSTKLEDSAMYFCASSEMGALVGHEQYFGPGTRLTVT.